The T cell receptor (beta chain) under discussion was sequenced for a study of T cell responses to AZD1222 COVID-19 vaccine. General observations from the study: Breadth and depth of Spike-specific TCRs rose after two AZD1222 doses.

About this clone itself: Its antigen remains unidentified.

Assay: immunoSEQ multiplex PCR; the TCRdb copy retains only in-frame clones and omits some. The data contain tens of thousands of clones, over 85% of them singletons. Germline lookup yields CDR1 MNHEY and CDR2 SMNVEV (reference sequence). CDR3 length: 15 residues. V lost 3 bases and J lost 0, with 9 bases in between. The sequence came from an adult who received the AZD1222 COVID-19 vaccine. The source was peripheral blood, collected 28 days after the second AZD1222 dose. The chain uses TRBV27 and TRBJ1-3; a possible D gene is TRBD1 (6 bases). The CDR3 spells CASSFTGSSGNTIYF. DNA for the CDR3: TGTGCCAGCAGTTTCACAGGGAGCTCTGGAAACACCATATATTTT.